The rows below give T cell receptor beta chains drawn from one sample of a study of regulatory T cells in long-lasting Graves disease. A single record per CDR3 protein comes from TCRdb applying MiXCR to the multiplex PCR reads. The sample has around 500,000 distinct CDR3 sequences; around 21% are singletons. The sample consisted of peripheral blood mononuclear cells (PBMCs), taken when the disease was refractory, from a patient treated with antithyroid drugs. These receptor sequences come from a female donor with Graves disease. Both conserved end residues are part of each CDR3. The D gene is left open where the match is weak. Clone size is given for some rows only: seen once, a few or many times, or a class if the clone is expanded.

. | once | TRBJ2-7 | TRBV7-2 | CASSLGGGPHQYF | TGTGCCAGCAGCTTAGGTGGCGGACCCCACCAGTACTTC
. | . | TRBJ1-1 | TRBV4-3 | CASSLRESAEAFF | TGCGCCAGCAGCCTGCGGGAGTCCGCTGAAGCTTTCTTT
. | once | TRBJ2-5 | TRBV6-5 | CASSYDADAQHQMTGRPGTQYF | TGTGCCAGCAGTTACGACGCCGATGCCCAACATCAGATGACAGGTCGCCCGGGAACCCAGTACTTC
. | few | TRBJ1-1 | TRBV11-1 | CASSLGSGSRTEAFF | TGTGCCAGCAGCTTAGGGTCTGGTTCGCGAACTGAAGCTTTCTTT
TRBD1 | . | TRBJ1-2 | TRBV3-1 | CASSHPGTAYGYTF | TGTGCCAGCAGCCATCCCGGGACAGCCTATGGCTACACCTTC
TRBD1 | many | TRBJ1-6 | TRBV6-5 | CASSSTGGQGPLHF | TGTGCCAGCAGTTCCACAGGGGGGCAGGGACCCCTCCACTTT
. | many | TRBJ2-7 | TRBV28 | CASSRMRVRYEQYF | TGTGCCAGCAGCCGGATGCGGGTCCGGTACGAGCAGTACTTC
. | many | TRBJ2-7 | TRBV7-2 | CASSSLVSPYEQYF | TGTGCCAGCAGCTCTCTAGTGTCCCCTTACGAGCAGTACTTC
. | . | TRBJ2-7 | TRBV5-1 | CTSSFGGYEQYF | TGCACCAGCAGCTTTGGGGGCTACGAGCAGTACTTC
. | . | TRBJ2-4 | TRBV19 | CASSDRGLKNIQYF | TGTGCCAGTAGTGACCGGGGCCTCAAAAACATTCAGTACTTC
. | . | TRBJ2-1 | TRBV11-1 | CASSLEGFTEQFF | TGTGCCAGCAGCTTAGAGGGCTTCACAGAGCAGTTCTTC
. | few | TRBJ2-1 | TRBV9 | CASSVGGAGPYNEQFF | TGTGCCAGCAGCGTAGGGGGGGCGGGGCCGTACAATGAGCAGTTCTTC
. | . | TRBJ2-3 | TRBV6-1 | CASKGGGGEYF | TGTGCCAGCAAGGGAGGAGGGGGGGAGTATTTT
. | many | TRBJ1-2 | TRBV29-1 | CSSGEDGYTF | TGCAGCTCGGGGGAAGATGGCTACACCTTC
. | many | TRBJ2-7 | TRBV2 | CASNNRYEQYF | TGTGCCAGCAACAACAGATACGAGCAGTACTTC
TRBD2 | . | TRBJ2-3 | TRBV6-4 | CASSDTGGTDTQYF | TGTGCCAGCAGTGACACGGGAGGGACAGATACGCAGTATTTT
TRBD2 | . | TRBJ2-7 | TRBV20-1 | CSAHPGLAGAYEQYF | TGCAGTGCTCATCCGGGACTAGCGGGCGCCTACGAGCAGTACTTC
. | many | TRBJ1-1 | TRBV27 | CASSTHLRGAMTEAFF | TGTGCCAGCAGTACCCACCTGAGGGGGGCGATGACTGAAGCTTTCTTT
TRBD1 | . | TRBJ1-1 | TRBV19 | CASLKGDRANTEAFF | TGTGCCAGCCTTAAGGGGGACAGGGCGAACACTGAAGCTTTCTTT
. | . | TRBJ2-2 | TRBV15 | CATSRDVTGMYTGELFF | TGTGCCACCAGCAGAGATGTGACAGGAATGTACACCGGGGAGCTGTTTTTT
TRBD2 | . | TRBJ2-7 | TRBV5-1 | CASSFTAFGTSGSYEQYF | TGCGCCAGCAGCTTCACTGCATTCGGGACTAGCGGGTCCTACGAGCAGTACTTC
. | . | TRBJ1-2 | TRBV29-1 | CSVERVGGYTF | TGCAGCGTTGAAAGGGTCGGTGGCTACACCTTC
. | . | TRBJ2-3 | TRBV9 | CASSALNEDRTDTQYF | TGTGCCAGCAGCGCCCTCAATGAGGATCGCACAGATACGCAGTATTTT
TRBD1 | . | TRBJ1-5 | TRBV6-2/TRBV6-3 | CASSRGEGAGQPQHF | TGTGCCAGCAGCCGAGGGGAGGGGGCAGGCCAGCCCCAGCATTTT
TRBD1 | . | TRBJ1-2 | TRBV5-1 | CASSPGQGKDGYTF | TGCGCCAGCAGCCCGGGACAGGGGAAAGATGGCTACACCTTC
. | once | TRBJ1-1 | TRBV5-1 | CASRFLPRENTEAFF | TGCGCCAGCAGGTTTTTACCCCGGGAGAACACTGAAGCTTTCTTT
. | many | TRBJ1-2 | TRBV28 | CASTLGGTYYGYTF | TGTGCCAGCACCCTGGGAGGCACATACTATGGCTACACCTTC
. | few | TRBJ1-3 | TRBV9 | CASSEGPGGGNTIYF | TGTGCCAGCAGCGAGGGACCTGGGGGTGGAAACACCATATATTTT
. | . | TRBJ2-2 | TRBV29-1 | CSASVGANTGELFF | TGCAGCGCCTCTGTGGGTGCGAACACCGGGGAGCTGTTTTTT
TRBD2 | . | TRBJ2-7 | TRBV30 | CAWSVSPGGYEQYF | TGTGCCTGGAGTGTGTCCCCGGGAGGCTACGAGCAGTACTTC
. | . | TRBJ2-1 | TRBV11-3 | CASSFSWGPHNEQFF | TGTGCCAGCAGCTTTTCATGGGGGCCTCACAATGAGCAGTTCTTC
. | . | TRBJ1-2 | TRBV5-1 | CASRPRTEDNYGYTF | TGCGCCAGCAGGCCCCGGACCGAAGATAACTATGGCTACACCTTC
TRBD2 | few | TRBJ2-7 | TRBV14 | CASSYGTSGVREQYF | TGTGCCAGCAGCTACGGGACTAGCGGGGTGCGAGAGCAGTACTTC
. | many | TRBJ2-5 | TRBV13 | CASSLFRMNQETQYF | TGTGCCAGCAGCTTATTTAGGATGAACCAAGAGACCCAGTACTTC
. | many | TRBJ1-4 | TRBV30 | CAWGLRGEKLFF | TGTGCCTGGGGTTTACGGGGTGAAAAACTGTTTTTT
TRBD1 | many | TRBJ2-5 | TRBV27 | CASSPWTGGIGETQYF | TGTGCCAGCAGTCCATGGACAGGGGGGATTGGAGAGACCCAGTACTTC
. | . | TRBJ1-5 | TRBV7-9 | CASSPWGRPQHF | TGTGCCAGCAGCCCGTGGGGAAGGCCCCAGCATTTT
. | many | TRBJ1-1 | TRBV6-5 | CASSYFDTSEAFF | TGTGCCAGCAGTTACTTCGACACATCTGAAGCTTTCTTT
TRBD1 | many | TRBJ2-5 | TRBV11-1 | CASSRTGGQTQYF | TGTGCCAGCAGCCGGACAGGGGGGCAGACCCAGTACTTC
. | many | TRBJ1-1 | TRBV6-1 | CASSREGGAGTEAFF | TGTGCCAGCAGCAGAGAAGGGGGGGCTGGCACTGAAGCTTTCTTT
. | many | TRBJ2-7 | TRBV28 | CASSPQDTSYEQYF | TGTGCCAGCAGCCCCCAGGACACCTCCTACGAGCAGTACTTC
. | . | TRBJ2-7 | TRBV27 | CASSLQSPSEQYF | TGTGCCAGCAGTTTACAGTCCCCTTCCGAGCAGTACTTC
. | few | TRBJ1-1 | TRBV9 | CASSVSPNTEAFF | TGTGCCAGCAGCGTTTCCCCGAACACTGAAGCTTTCTTT
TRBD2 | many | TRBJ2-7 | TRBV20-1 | CSARDRTSGSGTYEQYF | TGCAGTGCTAGAGATCGCACTAGCGGGAGTGGCACCTACGAGCAGTACTTC
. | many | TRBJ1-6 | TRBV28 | CASSGLLGSYNSPLHF | TGTGCCAGCAGTGGTCTTTTGGGCTCCTATAATTCACCCCTCCACTTT
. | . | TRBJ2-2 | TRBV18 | CASSRQDTGELFF | TGTGCCAGCTCACGACAGGACACCGGGGAGCTGTTTTTT
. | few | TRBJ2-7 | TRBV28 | CASRQTAVPPGEQYF | TGTGCCAGCAGACAAACGGCGGTGCCCCCGGGGGAGCAGTACTTC
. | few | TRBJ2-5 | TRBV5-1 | CASSLRTGQGTQYF | TGCGCCAGCAGCCTCCGGACCGGTCAGGGGACCCAGTACTTC
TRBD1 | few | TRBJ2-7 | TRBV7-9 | CASSSQGQGTYEQYF | TGTGCCAGCAGCTCCCAGGGACAGGGGACCTACGAGCAGTACTTC
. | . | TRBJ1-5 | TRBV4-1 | CASSPQGAAFNQPQHF | TGCGCCAGCAGCCCCCAAGGGGCAGCTTTCAATCAGCCCCAGCATTTT
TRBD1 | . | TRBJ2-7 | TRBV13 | CASSLGGQGAAYEQYF | TGTGCCAGCAGCTTAGGGGGACAGGGGGCGGCCTACGAGCAGTACTTC
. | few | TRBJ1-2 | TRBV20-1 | CSARARGNYGYTF | TGCAGTGCTAGAGCTAGGGGGAACTATGGCTACACCTTC
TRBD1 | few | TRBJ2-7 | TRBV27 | CASFTGDGPSYEQYF | TGTGCCAGTTTCACAGGGGATGGACCATCATACGAGCAGTACTTC
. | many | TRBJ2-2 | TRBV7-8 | CASNSILNGELFF | TGTGCCAGCAACTCGATCCTAAACGGGGAGCTGTTTTTT
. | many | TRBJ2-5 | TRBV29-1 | CSVDRLGGVGTQYF | TGCAGCGTCGATCGCCTGGGAGGTGTAGGGACCCAGTACTTC
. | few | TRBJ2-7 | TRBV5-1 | CASSLDGFREQYF | TGCGCCAGCAGCTTGGACGGATTCCGCGAGCAGTACTTC